This T cell receptor beta chain was recorded in a study of cytomegalovirus exposure and HLA in healthy donors. The primer mix had 60 Vbeta and 13 Jbeta primers. Sequencing was performed with immunoSEQ multiplex PCR; in TCRdb, only in-frame clones are kept and a portion is missing. This sample lists 56,000 or so clones; its ten largest clones have more than 25%. The CDR3 sequence is 13 residues long. Germline V gene lookup returns CDR1 MNHEY and CDR2 SVGAGI. Sequencing input: PBMCs. The V call is TRBV6-5, the J call TRBJ2-5, with D maybe TRBD1 (6 bases). Matching the DNA end better, TRBJ2-7 makes the J call doubtful. The clonotype originates from a man aged 40-49 years in good health and CMV-seropositive. The CDR3 coding sequence is TGTGCCAGCAGTTCCCGGGACATCTACGAGCAGTACTTC. It translates to CASSSRDIYEQYF.